The 27 T cell receptor beta chains listed next were all sequenced from one sample in a study of Graves' ophthalmopathy and Graves' hyperthyroidism. Scientists amplified the TCR beta CDR3 regions from RNA transcripts. First-round RT-PCR employed HTBI primers, with a second-round multiplex PCR after it. One entry per CDR3 protein, called by TCRdb with MiXCR from the multiplex PCR reads. The data contain roughly 400,000 distinct CDR3 sequences, roughly 14% of them singletons. Sequenced material: peripheral blood. The receptors shown here come from a woman aged 18-35 years with stable Graves' hyperthyroidism.

The J gene is TRBJ2-5, the V gene TRBV11-2; 10 bases agree with TRBD2. Trimming cost V 0 bases and J 2 bases; bases outside gene matches: 9. This CDR3 comprises 18 residues. The germline V gene has CDR1 SGHAT and CDR2 FQNNGV. The CDR3 coding sequence is TGTGCCAGCAGCTTAGACTGGCTAGCGGGGGACGAACAAGAGACCCAGTACTTC. Translated: CASSLDWLAGDEQETQYF.

This clonotype was recorded at least ten times. The chain employs TRBV6-2 or TRBV6-3 and TRBJ1-1; D gene unclear. The V and J ends lost 5 bases and 1 base respectively, with 14 bases between them. This CDR3 spans 15 amino acids. CDR1 and CDR2 from the germline V gene are MNHEY and SVGEGT. The chain's CDR3 is CASSGTRLKNTEAFF. The DNA for the CDR3 is TGTGCCAGCAGTGGAACCAGGCTTAAGAACACTGAAGCTTTCTTT.

The sample holds many counts of this clonotype. The rearrangement joins TRBV7-2 to TRBJ2-5, with D possibly TRBD2 on 6 matching bases. Looked up from germline, CDR1 is SGHTA and CDR2 is FQGNSA. Trimming took off 5 bases at V and 2 bases at J, with 12 bases between the two ends. CDR3 length: 14 residues. The CDR3 nucleotides are TGTGCCAGCAGCCCGAGGGACTTGCAAGAGACCCAGTACTTC. It encodes CASSPRDLQETQYF.

This clonotype was seen many times. This chain links TRBV7-8 with TRBJ1-5; 7 bases fit TRBD1. This CDR3 has 17 residues. With 5 bases clipped from V and 1 base from J, the junction kept 11 bases outside the gene matches. Germline-derived CDR1 and CDR2 are SGHVS and FQNEAQ. The CDR3 sequence: CASSLDRIGRSNQPQHF. Here the CDR3 DNA reads TGTGCCAGCAGCCTGGACAGGATCGGGAGGAGCAATCAGCCCCAGCATTTT. Combining the CDR3 with reference TRBV7-8 and TRBJ1-5 gives the whole variable domain GAGVSQSPRYKVAKRGQDVALRCDPISGHVSLFWYQQALGQGPEFLTYFQNEAQLDKSGLPSDRFFAERPEGSVSTLKIQRTQQEDSAVYLCASSLDRIGRSNQPQHFGDGTRLSIL.

The chain couples TRBV5-1 to TRBJ1-2; TRBD1 is a possible D gene (5 bases). The CDR3 contains 14 residues. V gave up 5 bases and J gave up 8 bases, with 19 bases separating them. Germline V gene sequence: CDR1 SGHRS, CDR2 YFSETQ. The CDR3 loop is CASSVGAGGYGYTF. The DNA of the CDR3 is TGCGCCAGCAGTGTTGGAGCCGGGGGTTACGGCTACACCTTC.

The chain carries TRBV12-3 or TRBV12-4 and TRBJ1-2; 7 bases match TRBD1. J was trimmed by 6 bases and V by 2 bases; bases with no gene match: 9. The CDR3 contains 15 residues. This CDR3 reads CASSLNEGAYNGYTF. The CDR3 DNA is TGTGCCAGCAGTTTAAACGAGGGGGCTTACAATGGCTACACCTTC.

V and J are TRBV6-1 and TRBJ2-1; TRBD1 agrees at 9 bases. This CDR3 is 16 amino acids long. Germline lookup yields CDR1 MNHNS and CDR2 SASEGT. The trim removed 5 bases at V and 6 bases at J, leaving 11 bases unmatched. The CDR3 DNA follows: TGTGCCAGCAGTCATCCCAGACAGGGGGGAACCAATGAGCAGTTCTTC. This translates into CASSHPRQGGTNEQFF.

This clonotype was counted ten times or more. The V gene is TRBV18, the J gene TRBJ2-5, with D hard to call. V was pared by 4 bases and J by 5 bases, with 5 bases between. The germline V gene encodes CDR1 KGHSH and CDR2 LQKENI. The CDR3 sequence is 11 residues long. CDR3 bases: TGTGCCAGCTCACACACGGAGACCCAGTACTTC. Its protein is CASSHTETQYF.

This clonotype was seen many times. The chain carries TRBV29-1 and TRBJ1-1, with D unresolved. This CDR3 has 12 amino acids. Germline V lookup: CDR1 SQVTM, CDR2 ANQGSEA. The ends were cut back, 5 bases at V and 2 bases at J, with 9 bases in the middle. In nucleotides, the CDR3 is TGCAGCGTTAGCCAGGTTAACACTGAAGCTTTCTTT. Translating gives CSVSQVNTEAFF. Combining the CDR3 with reference TRBV29-1 and TRBJ1-1 gives the whole variable domain SAVISQKPSRDICQRGTSLTIQCQVDSQVTMMFWYRQQPGQSLTLIATANQGSEATYESGFVIDKFPISRPNLTFSTLTVSNMSPEDSSIYLCSVSQVNTEAFFGQGTRLTVV.

This clonotype was recorded many times. This sequence joins TRBV18 and TRBJ1-2; no firm D call. Trimming took 2 bases from V and 6 from J, leaving 13 bases between them. CDR3 size: 14 residues. The germline gives CDR1 KGHSH, CDR2 LQKENI. The CDR3 DNA follows: TGTGCCAGCTCACCAGTTCCCACCCCGGATGGCTACACCTTC. Translation: CASSPVPTPDGYTF.

This clonotype was counted at least ten times. The chain carries TRBV6-5 and TRBJ1-5; maybe TRBD1 (5 bases). With 4 bases removed from V and 7 bases from J, the gap between germline ends came to 8 bases. Looked up from germline, CDR1 is MNHEY and CDR2 is SVGAGI. The CDR3 is 12 amino acids. CDR3 sequence (DNA): TGTGCCAGCAGTTCGGGGACCCAGCCCCAGCATTTT. Its translation is CASSSGTQPQHF.

This clonotype was seen many times. V gene TRBV29-1 combines with J gene TRBJ2-7; 7 bases are shared with TRBD1. The CDR3 is 13 residues long. V lost 6 bases and J lost 4; bases outside the gene matches: 9. CDR1 and CDR2 (germline): SQVTM, ANQGSEA. The CDR3: CSVRDSTLYEQYF. As DNA, the CDR3 is TGCAGCGTCCGGGACAGTACTCTTTACGAGCAGTACTTC.

This clonotype was recorded at least ten times. V usage is TRBV6-2 or TRBV6-3 and J usage is TRBJ1-1, with a possible D match to TRBD1 (6 bases). Germline V gives CDR1 MNHEY, CDR2 SVGEGT. V was cut by 7 bases and J by 8 bases, with 14 bases left in between. The length of the CDR3 is 12 residues. The CDR3 region is CASTYPRGEAFF. The CDR3 nucleotides read TGTGCCAGCACCTACCCGAGGGGGGAAGCTTTCTTT.

This clonotype was counted many times. V usage is TRBV12-3 or TRBV12-4 and J usage is TRBJ1-2; 10 nucleotides align to TRBD1. Trimming cost V 6 bases and J 12 bases; bases outside gene matches: 10. The length of the CDR3 is 13 residues. CDR3 sequence (DNA): TGTGCCAGCAGCCCCGGACAGGGGGTAAAGAACACCTTC. It is translated as CASSPGQGVKNTF.

This clonotype showed up many times. The genes are TRBV15 and TRBJ1-5, with a weak D call TRBD1 (5 bases). Trimming pared 5 bases from V and 2 bases from J, leaving 16 bases between. The V gene's germline CDR1 is LNHNV and CDR2 YYDKDF (reference sequence). The CDR3 is 16 residues long. The CDR3 spells CATSGSGAQGNQPQHF. The CDR3 DNA reads TGTGCCACCAGCGGCTCCGGGGCGCAAGGCAATCAGCCCCAGCATTTT.

This clonotype has only a few counts. The CDR3 carries no conserved terminal phenylalanine or tryptophan, so it likely arises from a read error. The J gene is TRBJ1-2, the V gene TRBV3-1; no firm D call. V was cut by 0 bases and J by 0 bases, with 11 bases left in between. CDR3 length: 16 residues. CDR1 and CDR2 from the germline V gene are LGHDT and YNNKEL (reference sequence). CDR3 nucleotides: TGTGCCAGCAGCCAAGATTTCGACACGTCTAACTATGGCTACACCGTC. As protein: CASSQDFDTSNYGYTV.

The V and J genes are TRBV27 and TRBJ1-2, with D possibly matching TRBD1 (6 bases). Germline-derived CDR1 and CDR2 are MNHEY and SMNVEV (reference sequence). Trimming left V 8 bases short and J 7 bases short, with 17 bases between. The CDR3 covers 13 residues. CDR3 bases: TGTGCCAGCGGACCTTACAGGGTCCCTGGCTACACCTTC. Translated: CASGPYRVPGYTF.

In this sample, this clonotype turned up many times. The chain combines TRBV11-3 with TRBJ1-2; D call uncertain. Germline V gives CDR1 SGHNT, CDR2 YENEEA. The CDR3 covers 13 residues. Trimming shortened V by 2 bases and J by 8 bases, and 12 bases separated the two germline ends. The CDR3: CASSLSGLLGYTF. The CDR3 DNA reads as TGTGCCAGCAGCTTATCGGGGTTGTTAGGCTACACCTTC. Supplemented by reference TRBV11-3 and TRBJ1-2, the full variable domain reads EAGVVQSPRYKIIEKKQPVAFWCNPISGHNTLYWYLQNLGQGPELLIRYENEEAVDDSQLPKDRFSAERLKGVDSTLKIQPAELGDSAVYLCASSLSGLLGYTFGSGTRLTVV.

At least ten counts were recorded for this clonotype. This chain joins TRBV6-2 or TRBV6-3 and TRBJ1-1; 8 bases are a match to TRBD1. The germline V gene encodes CDR1 MNHEY and CDR2 SVGEGT. The CDR3 extends over 15 amino acids. The trim removed 2 bases at V and 5 bases at J, leaving 7 bases unmatched. This CDR3 is CASSYPGTGSTEAFF. CDR3 in DNA: TGTGCCAGCAGTTACCCCGGGACAGGCAGTACTGAAGCTTTCTTT.

This clonotype was seen repeatedly, ten times or more. The chain has TRBV27 and TRBJ1-1; D possibly corresponds to TRBD1 (6 bases). Trimming pared 6 bases from V and 0 bases from J, leaving 14 bases between. The CDR3 loop spans 15 amino acids. Germline loops: CDR1 MNHEY, CDR2 SMNVEV (reference sequence). CDR3 in amino acids: CASSLYDRMNTEAFF. Here the CDR3 DNA reads TGTGCCAGCAGCCTTTACGACAGGATGAACACTGAAGCTTTCTTT.

This clonotype was picked up many times. The chain links TRBV19 to TRBJ1-1; D remains unclear. V dropped 3 bases and J dropped 3 bases, with 14 bases sitting between them. The CDR3 loop spans 15 amino acids. Germline V gene sequence: CDR1 LNHDA, CDR2 SQIVND (reference sequence). Here the CDR3 DNA reads TGTGCCAGTAGTATGGGTCGCCAGAAGCACACTGAAGCTTTCTTT. Its protein product is CASSMGRQKHTEAFF.

DNA for the CDR3: TGTGCCAGCAGTTTCCGGGGGAAGTGGTCGAATTCGACGGGCTACACCTTC. Encoded protein: CASSFRGKWSNSTGYTF. The J gene is TRBJ1-2, the V gene TRBV12-3 or TRBV12-4, with D maybe TRBD1 (5 bases). V lost 3 bases to trimming and J lost 8 bases, with 25 bases between them. The CDR3 totals 17 residues.

This clonotype was detected many times. The CDR3 nucleotides are TGTGCCACCAGACTCAGCGGGGGGGGAGAGACCCAGTACTTC. It is translated as CATRLSGGGETQYF. The V gene is TRBV15, the J gene TRBJ2-5; TRBD2 aligns across 10 bases. The CDR3 totals 14 residues. Germline V CDR1 and CDR2: LNHNV, YYDKDF (reference sequence). The J segment lost 4 bases and the V segment lost 6 bases, leaving 5 bases of the junction unmatched.

This clonotype was observed a few times. The chain is built from TRBV4-1 and TRBJ2-7, with D perhaps given as TRBD1 or TRBD2 (5 bases each). Trimming took 3 bases from V and 4 from J, leaving 22 bases between them. CDR3 length: 17 residues. Germline CDR1 and CDR2: MGHRA and YSYEKL. Here the CDR3 reads CASSHAFTRDPRYEQYF. The CDR3 DNA reads as TGCGCCAGCAGCCACGCATTCACCCGGGACCCTCGGTACGAGCAGTACTTC.

About this clonotype: A much larger clone lies one base from this, so it may be a read error. Because the CDR3 is missing its conserved closing phenylalanine or tryptophan, this is likely a read error. This chain uses TRBV6-1 with TRBJ2-7, with a possible D match to TRBD1 (5 bases). V was shortened by 5 bases and J by 0 bases, with 8 bases between the two germline ends. The CDR3 is made up of 13 amino acids. Per the germline V gene, CDR1 is MNHNS and CDR2 is SASEGT. The DNA for the CDR3 is TGTGCCAGCAGTCCGACAGACTCCTACGAGCAGTACTAC. As protein: CASSPTDSYEQYY.

This clonotype came up many times. The V gene is TRBV5-1, the J gene TRBJ1-2; TRBD1 is a possible D gene (5 bases). Trimming left V 0 bases short and J 6 bases short, with 15 bases between. In germline, CDR1 is SGHRS, CDR2 YFSETQ. CDR3 length: 15 amino acids. DNA for the CDR3: TGCGCCAGCAGCTTGGTCTCTCGGGACGGTAATGGCTACACCTTC. Translating it yields CASSLVSRDGNGYTF.

This clonotype was seen many times. The V gene is TRBV4-1, the J gene TRBJ1-5; 9 bases line up with TRBD1. The CDR3 contains 15 residues. J gave up 7 bases and V 3 bases, and 7 bases lay outside the gene matches. Germline CDR1 reads MGHRA; CDR2 reads YSYEKL. The CDR3 loop is CASSQRTGAYQPQHF. As DNA, the CDR3 is TGCGCCAGCAGCCAGAGGACAGGGGCCTACCAGCCCCAGCATTTT.